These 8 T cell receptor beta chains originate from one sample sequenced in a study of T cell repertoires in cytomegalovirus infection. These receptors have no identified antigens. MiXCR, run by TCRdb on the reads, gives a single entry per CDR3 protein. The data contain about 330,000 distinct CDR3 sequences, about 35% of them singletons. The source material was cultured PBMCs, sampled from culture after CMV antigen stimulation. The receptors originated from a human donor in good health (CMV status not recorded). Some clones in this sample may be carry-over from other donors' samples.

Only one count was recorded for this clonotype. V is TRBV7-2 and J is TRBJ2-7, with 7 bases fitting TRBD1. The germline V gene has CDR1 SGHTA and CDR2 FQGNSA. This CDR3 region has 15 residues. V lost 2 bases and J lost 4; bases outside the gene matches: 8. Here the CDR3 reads CASSLRPGQNYEQYF. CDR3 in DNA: TGTGCCAGCAGCTTAAGGCCGGGACAGAATTACGAGCAGTACTTC.

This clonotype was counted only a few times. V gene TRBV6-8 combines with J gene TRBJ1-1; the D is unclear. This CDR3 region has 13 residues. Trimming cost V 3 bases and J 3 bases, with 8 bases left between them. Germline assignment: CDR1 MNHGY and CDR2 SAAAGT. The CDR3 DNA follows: TGTGCCAGCAGTTATGAGGAGTACACTGAAGCTTTCTTT. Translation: CASSYEEYTEAFF.

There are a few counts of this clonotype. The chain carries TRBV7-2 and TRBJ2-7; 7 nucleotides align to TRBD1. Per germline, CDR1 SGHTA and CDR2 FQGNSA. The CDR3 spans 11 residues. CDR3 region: CAISTGDRQYV. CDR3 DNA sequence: TGTGCCATCAGCACAGGGGATCGGCAGTACGTC.

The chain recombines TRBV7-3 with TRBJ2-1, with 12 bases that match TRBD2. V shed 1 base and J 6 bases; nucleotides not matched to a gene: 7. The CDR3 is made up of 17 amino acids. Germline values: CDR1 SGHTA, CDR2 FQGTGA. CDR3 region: CASSLIVVTSGSNEQFF. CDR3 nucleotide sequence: TGTGCCAGCAGCTTAATAGTGGTGACTAGCGGGAGCAATGAGCAGTTCTTC.

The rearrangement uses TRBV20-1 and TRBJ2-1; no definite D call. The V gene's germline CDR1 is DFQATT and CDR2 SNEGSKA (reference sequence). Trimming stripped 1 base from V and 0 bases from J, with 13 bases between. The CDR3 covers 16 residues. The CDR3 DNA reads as TGCAGTGCTAGAGTCTCGTCCCCTAGCTCCTACAATGAGCAGTTCTTC. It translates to CSARVSSPSSYNEQFF.

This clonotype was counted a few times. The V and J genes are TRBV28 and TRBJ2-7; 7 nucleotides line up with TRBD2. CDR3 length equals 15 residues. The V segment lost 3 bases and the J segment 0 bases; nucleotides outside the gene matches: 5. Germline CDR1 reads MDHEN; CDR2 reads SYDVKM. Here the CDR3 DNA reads TGTGCCAGCAGTTTGGTTAGCGGGCTCTCCTACGAGCAGTACTTC. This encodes CASSLVSGLSYEQYF.

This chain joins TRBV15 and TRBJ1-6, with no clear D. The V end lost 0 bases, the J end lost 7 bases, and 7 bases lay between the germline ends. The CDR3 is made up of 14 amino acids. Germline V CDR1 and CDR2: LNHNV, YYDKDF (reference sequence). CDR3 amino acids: CATSRDQWNSPLHF. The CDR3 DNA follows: TGTGCCACCAGCAGAGATCAGTGGAATTCACCCCTCCACTTT.

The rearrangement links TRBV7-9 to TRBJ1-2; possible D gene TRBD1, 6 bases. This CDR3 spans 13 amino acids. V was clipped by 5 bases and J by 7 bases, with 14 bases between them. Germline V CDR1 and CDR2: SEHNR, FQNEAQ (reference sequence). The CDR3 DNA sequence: TGTGCCAGCAGCCTTTTGCGGGGGCCTGGCTACACCTTC. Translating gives CASSLLRGPGYTF.